The T cell receptor (beta chain) described here comes from a study of OX40 agonist ivuxolimab in advanced cancers. General observations from the study: Antigens targeted by the expanded peripheral T cells were not determined. CD8+ T cells showed, on average, more clonal expansion than CD4+ cells. Clonal expansion among partial responders at 0.1-3.0 mg/kg ranked near the lowest.

Trimming cost V 1 base and J 0 bases; bases outside gene matches: 6. Germline V gene lookup returns CDR1 SGHAT and CDR2 FQDESV (reference sequence). The CDR3 totals 17 residues. Profiling relied on immunoSEQ multiplex PCR, and the TCRdb table lists in-frame clones only, not all of them. The sample holds around 94,000 clones, approximately 90% seen once. Comment on this clone: Its specificity is unknown.

The sequences come from CD4+ or CD8+ T cells sorted from blood, collected in a trial of the OX40 agonist ivuxolimab. The TCR was taken from an adult with an advanced solid tumor such as melanoma, head and neck, liver or kidney cancer. The chain recombines TRBV11-1 with TRBJ2-7; TRBD2 agrees at 10 bases. The CDR3 is CASSLVTSGTSSYEQYF. Written as DNA, the CDR3 is TGTGCCAGCAGCTTAGTTACTAGCGGGACGAGCTCCTACGAGCAGTACTTC.